This T cell receptor (beta chain) is drawn from a study of post-analysis software for immune sequencing data. The overall study: Multiple sclerosis in the patients followed relapsing-remitting, secondary progressive and progressive-relapsing courses.

This clonotype was found once. Its antigen is undetermined. Study-level results: Roughly 5 TRBV segments occurring more often in patients than controls included TRBV5-6, TRBV5-1 and TRBV20-1. Controls' normalized Chao1 diversity significantly exceeded that of multiple sclerosis patients. Same-batch samples co-clustered strongly by F measure.

V gave up 6 bases and J gave up 7 bases; unmatched junction bases: 7. There are 13 residues in the CDR3. Included in the TCR beta cDNA libraries were unique molecular identifiers. TCRdb re-called the PCR reads through MiXCR, storing one row per CDR3 protein. Altogether hundreds of thousands of distinct CDR3 sequences are present, roughly 27% being singletons, with the ten largest covering more than 0.45%. The source of this sequence is a girl aged 5 to 17 with multiple sclerosis. Sequencing was carried out using blood. The chain combines TRBV12-3 or TRBV12-4 with TRBJ1-1, with 8 positions matching TRBD1. In DNA, the CDR3 is TGTGCCAGCAGCCGAACGGGGACAGGTGAAGCTTTCTTT. Translating gives CASSRTGTGEAFF.